This T cell receptor (beta chain) was found in a study of blood T cells in healthy people across ages. A J-beta primer mix and a sample-barcoded 5' primer were used in a second PCR of about 6 to 12 cycles. TCRdb re-derived calls from the 5' RACE reads in MiXCR, one entry per CDR3 protein. The sample lists about 830,000 distinct CDR3 sequences, roughly 64% occurring once. Germline V gives CDR1 SGHRS, CDR2 YFSETQ. The CDR3 is made up of 13 amino acids. Turning to this clonotype: One end of the junction is discordant with germline, which a read error may explain.

The rearrangement uses TRBV5-1 and TRBJ1-2, with D uncertain. The sequencing sample was made of blood. This sequence originates from a man aged 25 to 40 in good health. The CDR3 DNA is TGCACCAGCAGCCCCCGCCCCGGATATGGCTACACCTTC. This gives the protein CTSSPRPGYGYTF.